This TCR beta chain was identified during a study of T-cell memory formation after mild COVID-19. Study summary: TCR clusters showed largely donor specificity. Study results and caveats: Balance between CD4 and CD8 was seen in clones contracting day 15 to 85, and a CD4+ lean was seen in later expanders. Most CD4+ clones that shrank were in CM and EM, while CD8+ ones turned up in EMRA.

Via MiXCR, TCRdb re-called the 5' RACE reads, giving one row per CDR3 protein. There are approximately 65,000 distinct CDR3 sequences in the sample; less than 9.5% occur only once, and 1.1% lies in the top ten. V lost 2 bases to trimming and J lost 6 bases, with 7 bases between them. Germline CDR1 KGHSH, CDR2 LQKENI. The CDR3 contains 13 residues. In this sample, this clonotype turned up a few times. Its antigen remains unidentified. The rearrangement links TRBV18 to TRBJ1-4; D is uncertain. The sequenced sample was PBMCs or a T cell subset sorted from them (not recorded which). This TCR came from a man younger than 30 who had mild COVID-19 (a few samples of this study predate the infection). Cell type and time point are not known. In DNA form, the CDR3 reads TGTGCCAGCTCACCATCCTCAGATGAAAAACTGTTTTTT. It translates to CASSPSSDEKLFF.